This T cell receptor (beta chain) emerged from a study of a mutant IDH1 vaccine in newly diagnosed glioma (dated by TCRdb to the early 2020s). Regarding the complete study: Vaccination started 4-6 weeks after radiotherapy alone, or was given together with temozolomide cycles in the groups whose treatment included chemotherapy. The roughly 30 treated patients were approximately 62% male and around 40% female, with a mean age of about 38 years. Prior to enrollment, patients had been given standard therapy consisting of radiotherapy alone, temozolomide alone, or radiochemotherapy with temozolomide, with the combination given to most patients. The week-35 safety follow-up took place at visit V12, and the week-47 end of study took place at visit V13. Peripheral blood was drawn at six visits: V03 (baseline), V05, V07, V10, V12 and V13. Longitudinal TCRB deep sequencing was done for some 25 treated patients, wherever samples were available for exploratory analyses. Paper-wide results and their limitations: Across multiple MHC alleles, vaccine-induced immune responses were seen in just over 90% of patients. Changes in the top peripheral T cell clonotypes picked up by TCRB sequencing did not appear to be linked to pseudoprogression. The authors stated that sample limitations prevented analyses of patient blood samples from being reproduced. Selection of PBMC samples for TCRB deep sequencing was based on availability.

Points on this clone: Its antigen has not been determined. Per-nucleotide qualities are absent, and no much larger clonotype sits a single base away.

CDR1 and CDR2, looked up from the germline V gene, are SGDLS and YYNGEE. The CDR3 holds 12 amino acids from the cysteine to the phenylalanine. Only the CDR3 portion is preserved as DNA: 36 bases, with reading frame beginning at the first base. The V end loses 3 bases and the J end loses 8 bases, and a stretch of 11 bases separates them. Receptors were amplified or captured by the immunoSEQ multiplex PCR assay. Following the manufacturer's protocol, the hsTCRB Kit was used to amplify rearranged TCR beta chain sequences. An Illumina MiSeq was used to sequence the TCRB libraries. The source study handled its data this way. The proprietary platform of the kit vendor was used for demultiplexing, trimming and gene mapping. The table comes from immuneACCESS by way of TCRdb, which keeps in-frame sequences with V and J called. Part of the clones is missing from these tables; in studies checked, under half for an unresolved V gene and the rest for unknown reasons. The D gene and trimming were derived from the DNA, and the V and J assignments and clone size from that table. The table for this sample lists 20,000 to 30,000 clones; 82% of them were counted only once. Of the sample, approximately 3.8% is held by the ten largest clones.

Read against the paper, the sample's time point label means: week 47, end of study. Each vaccine dose, consisting of 300 ug of a 20-mer mutant IDH1 peptide in Montanide, was administered subcutaneously with topical imiquimod. Patients received eight vaccinations in weeks 1, 3, 5, 7, 11, 15, 19 and 23, corresponding to visits V03 through V10. All donors had newly diagnosed IDH1-mutant astrocytomas of WHO grade 3 or 4 that showed loss of nuclear ATRX. The samples were drawn from NOA16, a multicentre, single-arm, open-label phase I trial in Germany that tested a mutant IDH1 peptide vaccine in humans for the first time. Genomic DNA for TCRB sequencing was extracted from EDTA blood using the DNeasy Blood and Tissue Kit.

This sequence uses TRBV9 and TRBJ1-2; TRBD1 is perhaps the D gene, given 5 matching bases. This receptor was obtained from a man aged 35-49 years with glioma. Some clones in this sample may be carry-over from other donors' samples. The material sequenced was PBMCs, taken from a glioma patient whose treatment included an IDH1 peptide vaccine. The base sequence is TGTGCCAGCAGCGAGACCTACAGGGGCTACACCTTC. The encoded protein is CASSETYRGYTF. The reference TRBV9 and TRBJ1-2 proteins fill in what lies around the CDR3, so the full variable domain reads DSGVTQTPKHLITATGQRVTLRCSPRSGDLSVYWYQQSLDQGLQFLIQYYNGEERAKGNILERFSAQQFPDLHSELNLSSLELGDSALYFCASSETYRGYTFGSGTRLTVV.